The 3 T cell receptor beta chains below were found in one sample sequenced in a study of tumor and adjacent non-tumor tissue in lung cancer. TCRbeta libraries were built with three rounds of nested PCR, modified from ARM-PCR. TCRdb used MiXCR to reprocess the multiplex PCR reads, holding one entry per CDR3 protein. The profile shows 50,000 or so distinct CDR3 sequences, 60% to 80% of them singletons. This sample's RNA came from whole unsorted tissue. Distant lung tissue was collected more than 3 cm away from the tumor edge. Material: distant non-tumor lung tissue. The source is a woman aged 55-69 years with non-small cell lung cancer.

To note about this clonotype: The junction departs from germline at one end; a sequencing error may be responsible. The chain carries TRBV4-1 and TRBJ2-1, with D possibly being TRBD1 (6 bases). Germline lookup yields CDR1 MGHRA and CDR2 YSYEKL. This CDR3 comprises 17 residues. DNA for the CDR3: TGCGCCAGCAGCCAAGAACATGGCAGGGGCTCCTACAATGAGCAGATCTTC. Protein sequence: CASSQEHGRGSYNEQIF.

For this clonotype: A read error may produce the germline difference seen at one junction end. CDR3 in DNA: TGTGCCAACAGCTTAGGGACTAGAGGGGGAGTTTTCATAGATACGCAGTATTTT. This sequence encodes CANSLGTRGGVFIDTQYF. The rearrangement joins TRBV11-2 to TRBJ2-3; 8 bases fit TRBD2. The CDR3 consists of 18 residues. Germline lookup yields CDR1 SGHAT and CDR2 FQNNGV. Together with reference TRBV11-2 and TRBJ2-3, the CDR3 gives the full variable domain: EAGVAQSPRYKIIEKRQSVAFWCNPISGHATLYWYQQILGQGPKLLIQFQNNGVVDDSQLPKDRFSAERLKGVDSTLKIQPAKLEDSAVYLCANSLGTRGGVFIDTQYFGPGTRLTVL.

The table lists this clonotype with many counts. V gene TRBV28 combines with J gene TRBJ2-5, with D possibly TRBD1 on 6 matching bases. Looked up from germline, CDR1 is MDHEN and CDR2 is SYDVKM. Deletions cut 3 bases from V and 7 bases from J, with 15 bases between. The CDR3 is made up of 14 amino acids. CDR3 in amino acids: CASSLTRGLGTQYF. In nucleotides, the CDR3 is TGTGCCAGCAGTTTGACCAGGGGTTTGGGGACCCAGTACTTC.